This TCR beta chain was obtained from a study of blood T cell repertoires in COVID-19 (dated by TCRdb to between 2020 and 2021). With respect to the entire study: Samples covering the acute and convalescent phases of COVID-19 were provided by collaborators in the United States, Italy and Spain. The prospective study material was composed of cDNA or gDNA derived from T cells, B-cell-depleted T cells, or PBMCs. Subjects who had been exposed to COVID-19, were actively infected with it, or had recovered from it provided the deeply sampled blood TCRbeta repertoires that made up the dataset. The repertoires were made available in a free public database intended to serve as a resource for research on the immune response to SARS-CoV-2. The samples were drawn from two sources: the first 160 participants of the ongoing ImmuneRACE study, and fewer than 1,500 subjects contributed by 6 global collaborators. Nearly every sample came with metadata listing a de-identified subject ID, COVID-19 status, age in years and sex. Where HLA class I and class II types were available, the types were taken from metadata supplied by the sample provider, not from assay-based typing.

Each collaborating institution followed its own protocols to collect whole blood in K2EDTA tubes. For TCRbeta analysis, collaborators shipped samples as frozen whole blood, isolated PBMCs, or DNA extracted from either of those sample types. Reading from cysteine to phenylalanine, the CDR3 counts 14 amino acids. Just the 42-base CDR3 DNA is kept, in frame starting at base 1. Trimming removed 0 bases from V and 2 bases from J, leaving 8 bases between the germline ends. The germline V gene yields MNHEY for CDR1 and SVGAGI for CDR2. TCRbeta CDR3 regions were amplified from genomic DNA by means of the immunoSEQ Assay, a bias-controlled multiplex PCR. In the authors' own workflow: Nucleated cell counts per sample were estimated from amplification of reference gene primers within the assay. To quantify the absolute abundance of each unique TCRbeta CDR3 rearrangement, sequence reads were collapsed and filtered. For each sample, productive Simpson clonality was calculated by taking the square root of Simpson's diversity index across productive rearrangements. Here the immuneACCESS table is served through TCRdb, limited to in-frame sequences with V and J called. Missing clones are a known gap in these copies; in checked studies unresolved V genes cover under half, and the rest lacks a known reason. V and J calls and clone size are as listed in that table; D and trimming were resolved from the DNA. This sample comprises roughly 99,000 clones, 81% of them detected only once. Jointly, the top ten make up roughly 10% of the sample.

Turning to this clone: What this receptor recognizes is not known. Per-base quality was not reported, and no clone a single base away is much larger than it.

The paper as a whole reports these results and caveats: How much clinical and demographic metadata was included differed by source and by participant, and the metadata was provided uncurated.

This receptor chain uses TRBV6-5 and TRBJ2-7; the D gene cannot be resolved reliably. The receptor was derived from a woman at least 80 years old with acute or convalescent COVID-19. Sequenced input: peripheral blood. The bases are TGTGCCAGCAGTTACTCGAAACAGACCTACGAGCAGTACTTC. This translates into CASSYSKQTYEQYF.